The clone carrying this T cell receptor beta chain has a count of ten or more. Its matching antigen is unknown. These data come from a study of early T cells in non-severe SARS-CoV-2 infection. Study-level information: Sequencing input comprised bulk RNA from unsorted whole blood; chain pairing was not available.

Each CDR3 protein is one row after TCRdb ran MiXCR on the 5' RACE reads. Here the sample spans 30,000 or so distinct CDR3 sequences, roughly 6.6% being singletons. Points from the study as a whole: Private and CD4 specificities were missed by VDJdb matching, skewed to anti-spike CD8.

The sequence derives from an adult who was a healthcare worker with PCR-confirmed SARS-CoV-2 infection or an uninfected control (not recorded which). Sequenced input: whole blood.

The CDR3 nucleotides are TGTGCCAGCACCAGACTAGCGGGAGCTCTAGTTGACGAGCAGTACTTC. Its protein is CASTRLAGALVDEQYF. J is TRBJ2-7 and V is TRBV6-5; 12 nucleotides line up with TRBD2. The CDR3 length is 16 residues. The J segment lost 5 bases and the V segment lost 7 bases, leaving 12 bases of the junction unmatched. In germline, CDR1 is MNHEY, CDR2 SVGAGI.